These 4 T cell receptor beta chains originate from one sample sequenced in a study of T-cell reconstitution after alpha-beta-depleted transplantation in children. Unique molecular identifiers were incorporated when the TCRbeta library was constructed. TCRdb used MiXCR to reprocess the PCR reads, holding one entry per CDR3 protein. The table includes around 700,000 distinct CDR3 sequences, over 10% detected once. This material consisted of PBMCs, taken before TCRalphabeta/CD19-depleted stem cell transplant. These receptors were taken from a girl between 2 and 10 years old with congenital amegakaryocytic thrombocytopenia, due to receive a stem cell transplant.

This clonotype appeared a few times. The chain links TRBV15 to TRBJ1-4; 9 bases are shared with TRBD1. The germline V gene encodes CDR1 LNHNV and CDR2 YYDKDF (reference sequence). This CDR3 spans 15 amino acids. The V and J ends lost 2 bases and 7 bases, in that order; junction bases with no gene match: 5. Here the CDR3 DNA reads TGTGCCACCAGCAGACCGGGACAGGGAATTGAAAAACTGTTTTTT. Its protein is CATSRPGQGIEKLFF.

With respect to this clonotype: At one boundary the junction diverges from the germline segment, which might be a read error. V gene TRBV7-2 combines with J gene TRBJ2-7; 10 positions agree with TRBD2. This CDR3 is 14 amino acids long. Germline V gene lookup returns CDR1 SGHTA and CDR2 FQGNSA. The CDR3 loop reads CASSFSSGSYEQSF. Here the CDR3 DNA reads TGTGCCAGCAGCTTTTCTAGCGGGAGCTACGAGCAGTCCTTC.

This clonotype was observed many times. The genes are TRBV5-1 and TRBJ1-1; TRBD1 agrees at 7 bases. Germline-derived CDR1 and CDR2 are SGHRS and YFSETQ. This CDR3 region has 17 residues. The V segment lost 0 bases and the J segment 0 bases; nucleotides outside the gene matches: 8. The CDR3: CASSLGLRGKMNTEAFF. Written as DNA, the CDR3 is TGCGCCAGCAGCTTGGGTCTCAGGGGGAAGATGAACACTGAAGCTTTCTTT.

The chain couples TRBV5-1 to TRBJ2-5; D may match TRBD1 or TRBD2 (5 bases each). V was shortened by 3 bases and J by 3 bases, with 12 bases between the two germline ends. The CDR3 length is 14 residues. The germline gives CDR1 SGHRS, CDR2 YFSETQ. This chain's CDR3 is CASSWTGTEETQYF. CDR3 coding DNA: TGCGCCAGCAGCTGGACCGGGACCGAAGAGACCCAGTACTTC.